The present entry profiles one T cell receptor (beta chain) with its context. Antigen unknown. A much larger clone lies a single base off, so this may be a read error. This sample is part of a study of neurological immune-mediated disorders. Findings and caveats of the study: TCR clonal expansion peaked in HTLV-1-associated myelopathy patients and was lowest in multiple sclerosis patients.

One entry per CDR3 protein results from TCRdb running MiXCR on the 5' RACE reads. The top ten hold 6% to 8.5% of the sample, which has 18,000 or so distinct CDR3 sequences, approximately 14% seen once. This CDR3 comprises 15 residues. Germline-derived CDR1 and CDR2 are SGHDN and FVKESK. The sample consisted of CD4+ T cells from blood. The rearrangement uses TRBV14 and TRBJ1-6, with D maybe TRBD1 (5 bases). The origin of this receptor is a woman aged 55-69 years with HTLV-1-associated myelopathy (HAM/TSP). The CDR3 coding sequence is TGTGCCAGAAGCCAAGGGCGCCAGGGACTTTCACCCCTCCACTTT. Its translation: CARSQGRQGLSPLHF.